Sequencing of this TCR beta chain was carried out in a study of T cells in Graves' hyperthyroidism and ophthalmopathy. Turning to the study itself: Blood was drawn when the patient was first diagnosed and still untreated.

Amplified TCR beta CDR3 regions came from RNA transcripts. The primer set for the first-round RT-PCR of the TCR CDR3 was HTBI. TCRdb called the multiplex PCR reads again in MiXCR, with one record for every CDR3 protein. The sample has some 650,000 distinct CDR3 sequences, approximately 15% seen once. Inclusion characteristics of ophthalmopathy patients comprised a Clinical Activity Score of at least 3, a NOSPECS grade of at least 4, and duration under 3 months. CDR1 and CDR2 (germline): DFQATT, SNEGSKA (reference sequence). The CDR3 has 14 amino acids. Sequencing was carried out using blood. The chain recombines TRBV20-1 with TRBJ2-7; 12 bases agree with TRBD2. The J call is doubtful: the DNA matches TRBJ2-1 better. The clonotype originates from a woman aged 40 to 50 with Graves' ophthalmopathy. CDR3 sequence reads: CSARETSGGYEQFF. The CDR3 DNA reads TGCAGTGCTAGAGAGACTAGCGGGGGCTACGAGCAGTTCTTC.